The 19 T cell receptor beta chains in this list originate from one sample, sequenced in a study of T cell repertoires in cytomegalovirus infection. TCRdb ran MiXCR on the reads and lists one entry per CDR3 protein. Seen here are around 500,000 distinct CDR3 sequences, under 55% observed once, and the top ten hold around 45%. Their cognate antigens are unknown. The sequencing used cultured PBMCs, collected from culture after CMV antigen stimulation. These receptors were taken from a human donor in good health (CMV status not recorded). Some clones in this sample may be carry-over from other donors' samples.

The chain is built from TRBV14 and TRBJ2-3, with TRBD1 identical over 8 bases. The CDR3 is 15 amino acids. Germline V gene sequence: CDR1 SGHDN, CDR2 FVKESK. Trimming at V came to 4 bases and at J to 4 bases, leaving 7 bases not matched to a gene. The CDR3 DNA follows: TGTGCCAGCAGCCGACAGGGGACGGAGGCAGATACGCAGTATTTT. This codes for CASSRQGTEADTQYF. The variable domain in full, completed from reference TRBV14 and TRBJ2-3, reads EAGVTQFPSHSVIEKGQTVTLRCDPISGHDNLYWYRRVMGKEIKFLLHFVKESKQDESGMPNNRFLAERTGGTYSTLKVQPAELEDSGVYFCASSRQGTEADTQYFGPGTRLTVL.

This clonotype was detected ten times or more. V gene TRBV7-2 combines with J gene TRBJ1-1; D is ambiguous. The CDR3 is made up of 14 amino acids. From germline, CDR1 is SGHTA and CDR2 FQGNSA. The germline V and J ends were trimmed by 2 bases and 3 bases, with 10 bases remaining between them. CDR3 in DNA: TGTGCCAGCAGCTTATCCCCTGAGGACACTGAAGCTTTCTTT. Its protein is CASSLSPEDTEAFF.

The V call is TRBV5-1, the J call TRBJ2-5; D not resolved. V was trimmed by 5 bases and J by 1 base, leaving 6 bases between them. The CDR3 has 12 amino acids. Per germline, CDR1 SGHRS and CDR2 YFSETQ. The CDR3 DNA is TGCGCCAGCAGTGGAATCCAAGAGACCCAGTACTTC. It codes for CASSGIQETQYF.

The V and J genes are TRBV2 and TRBJ2-2; 7 positions match TRBD1. V was pared by 8 bases and J by 6 bases, with 9 bases of the junction left unmatched. The germline CDR1 and CDR2 sequences are SNHLY and FYNNEI. The CDR3 runs to 14 residues. The CDR3 region has the DNA TGTGCCAGCGGGCCCCGACAGGGTTCCGGGGAGCTGTTTTTT. Translated, it gives CASGPRQGSGELFF.

A few counts support this clonotype. The chain carries TRBV7-2 and TRBJ2-7; D might be TRBD2 (6 bases). Trimming pared 3 bases from V and 3 bases from J, leaving 12 bases between. The CDR3 loop spans 14 amino acids. Looked up from germline, CDR1 is SGHTA and CDR2 is FQGNSA. Here the CDR3 DNA reads TGTGCCAGCAGCTTTGGCGGGGTGGTCTACGAGCAGTACTTC. This codes for CASSFGGVVYEQYF.

The chain has TRBV28 and TRBJ1-2; D not certain. V was shortened by 3 bases and J by 4 bases, with 12 bases between the two germline ends. Per the germline V gene, CDR1 is MDHEN and CDR2 is SYDVKM. CDR3 length equals 14 residues. The CDR3: CASSLLGVFYGYTF. In DNA form, the CDR3 reads TGTGCCAGCAGTTTGCTCGGGGTCTTCTATGGCTACACCTTC.

The chain couples TRBV7-6 to TRBJ2-7; TRBD2 matches 9 bases. The CDR3 length is 14 residues. Germline V CDR1 and CDR2: SGHVS, FNYEAQ. The V segment lost 5 bases and the J segment 2 bases; nucleotides outside the gene matches: 4. Here the CDR3 reads CASSTTSGPYEQYF. CDR3 coding DNA: TGTGCCAGCAGCACGACTAGCGGACCCTACGAGCAGTACTTC. Supplemented by reference TRBV7-6 and TRBJ2-7, the full variable domain reads GAGVSQSPRYKVTKRGQDVALRCDPISGHVSLYWYRQALGQGPEFLTYFNYEAQQDKSGLPNDRFSAERPEGSISTLTIQRTEQRDSAMYRCASSTTSGPYEQYFGPGTRLTVT.

This clonotype was picked up a small number of times. The rearrangement joins TRBV7-8 to TRBJ2-3, with D tentatively TRBD1 (6 bases). The CDR3 loop spans 16 amino acids. In germline, CDR1 is SGHVS, CDR2 FQNEAQ. The germline V and J ends were trimmed by 1 base and 5 bases, with 16 bases remaining between them. This CDR3 reads CASSLGHRVLGDTQYF. In nucleotides, the CDR3 is TGTGCCAGCAGCTTAGGGCACAGGGTTCTAGGAGATACGCAGTATTTT.

This clonotype has just a few counts. The rearrangement uses TRBV7-2 and TRBJ2-2, with 10 positions matching TRBD2. Germline V lookup: CDR1 SGHTA, CDR2 FQGNSA. CDR3 size: 15 residues. J lost 4 bases, V lost 5 bases, and 4 bases had no gene match. CDR3 protein: CASSRIAGGTGELFF. Here the CDR3 DNA reads TGTGCCAGCAGCCGAATAGCGGGAGGCACCGGGGAGCTGTTTTTT.

In the case of this clonotype: At one end the junction does not follow the germline gene, possibly because of a read error. The rearrangement joins TRBV5-3 to TRBJ1-1; no firm D call. TRBV5-3 is known as an ORF, though its function is uncertain. This CDR3 has 15 amino acids. The CDR3 DNA is TGTGCCAGCAGCTCGAAGATTGGCATTCAAAGTTCGGCTTTCTTT. It is translated as CASSSKIGIQSSAFF.

The chain couples TRBV7-2 to TRBJ2-1; tentatively, D is TRBD2 (5 bases). Trimming left V 2 bases short and J 12 bases short, with 17 bases between. Germline assignment: CDR1 SGHTA and CDR2 FQGNSA. This CDR3 is 14 amino acids long. The CDR3 sequence is CASSLMSPDSLQFF. The CDR3 coding sequence is TGTGCCAGCAGCTTAATGTCCCCGGACTCTCTGCAGTTCTTC.

The table lists this clonotype with a few counts. The chain is built from TRBV29-1 and TRBJ2-7; D is unresolved. The V and J ends lost 0 bases and 2 bases respectively, with 5 bases between them. Germline CDR1 is SQVTM and CDR2 is ANQGSEA. This CDR3 has 12 amino acids. The CDR3 sequence is CSVEDRPYEQYF. CDR3 DNA sequence: TGCAGCGTTGAAGACAGGCCCTACGAGCAGTACTTC.

This clonotype was seen more than once but under ten times. The chain joins TRBV11-2 to TRBJ1-2; TRBD1 is a possible D gene (5 bases). The V and J ends lost 4 bases and 0 bases respectively, with 15 bases between them. CDR1 SGHAT and CDR2 FQNNGV come from the germline V gene. The CDR3 is made up of 16 amino acids. The CDR3 sequence: CASSSMPIRANYGYTF. CDR3 bases: TGTGCCAGCAGCTCCATGCCTATCAGGGCTAACTATGGCTACACCTTC.

This CDR3 is CATSRDLGQFQETQYF. The CDR3 region has the DNA TGTGCCACCAGCAGAGATCTCGGGCAGTTCCAAGAGACCCAGTACTTC. The rearrangement joins TRBV15 to TRBJ2-5; D ambiguous. The length of the CDR3 is 16 residues. Germline V gives CDR1 LNHNV, CDR2 YYDKDF (reference sequence). V lost 0 bases, J lost 1 base, and 12 bases lay in between.

This clonotype was seen a few times. The chain combines TRBV7-6 with TRBJ2-3, with TRBD2 matching 15 bases. J gave up 5 bases and V 6 bases, and 3 bases lay outside the gene matches. The CDR3 length is 15 residues. CDR1 and CDR2 from the germline V gene are SGHVS and FNYEAQ. In nucleotides, the CDR3 is TGTGCCAGCAGTACGGGACTAGCGGGAGGAGATACGCAGTATTTT. This codes for CASSTGLAGGDTQYF.

The rearrangement joins TRBV15 to TRBJ1-4; D is ambiguous. V lost 4 bases and J 5 bases, leaving 23 bases between the germline ends. The CDR3 has 18 residues. Germline V gene sequence: CDR1 LNHNV, CDR2 YYDKDF (reference sequence). This chain's CDR3 is CATSTRTASIPENEKLFF. The CDR3 coding sequence is TGTGCCACCAGCACTCGTACCGCGTCAATTCCCGAAAATGAAAAACTGTTTTTT.

This clonotype was seen only a few times. J is TRBJ2-5 and V is TRBV28, with 8 bases aligning to TRBD1. The CDR3 length is 14 residues. Germline V gives CDR1 MDHEN, CDR2 SYDVKM. After removal of 5 bases from V and 3 bases from J, the junction contained 5 bases not matched to a gene. The CDR3 nucleotides read TGTGCCAGCAGTCCGAGGACAGGGAAAGAGACCCAGTACTTC. It specifies CASSPRTGKETQYF.

The V gene is TRBV7-9, the J gene TRBJ2-1; D tentatively fits TRBD1 or TRBD2 (5 bases each). V lost 3 bases to trimming and J lost 7 bases, with 19 bases between them. The CDR3 runs 16 residues. CDR1 and CDR2 from the germline V gene are SEHNR and FQNEAQ (reference sequence). As DNA, the CDR3 is TGTGCCAGCAGCTTCGACGCAAGGGGACCGTCGAATGAGCAGTTCTTC. Protein: CASSFDARGPSNEQFF. The entire variable domain, with the rest obtained from reference TRBV7-9 and TRBJ2-1, is as follows: DTGVSQNPRHKITKRGQNVTFRCDPISEHNRLYWYRQTLGQGPEFLTYFQNEAQLEKSRLLSDRFSAERPKGSFSTLEIQRTEQGDSAMYLCASSFDARGPSNEQFFGPGTRLTVL.

V gene TRBV3-1 combines with J gene TRBJ1-6; TRBD1 agrees at 11 bases. After removal of 3 bases from V and 10 bases from J, the junction contained 2 bases not matched to a gene. CDR1 is LGHDT and CDR2 is YNNKEL in the germline V gene (reference sequence). The CDR3 contains 14 residues. CDR3 sequence (DNA): TGTGCCAGCAGCCAGGGACAGGGGGGGTCACCCCTCCACTTT. It translates to CASSQGQGGSPLHF. Looking up the rest from reference TRBV3-1 and TRBJ1-6 gives the full variable domain: DTAVSQTPKYLVTQMGNDKSIKCEQNLGHDTMYWYKQDSKKFLKIMFSYNNKELIINETVPNRFSPKSPDKAHLNLHINSLELGDSAVYFCASSQGQGGSPLHFGNGTRLTVT.